This entry describes one TCR beta chain. This clone's antigen is unknown. No base quality information exists; no much larger clone differs at one position. In the paper's terms, the time point label means: 20 to 30 weeks on oral tofacitinib. What the treatment or condition label conveys for this sample: oral pan-JAK inhibitor, 5-10 mg twice daily. From alopecia areata patients, peripheral blood was collected along with lesional scalp punch biopsies. PBMCs were separated by density centrifugation and stained for CD3, CD4 and CD8, after which CD4+ and CD8+ T cells were sorted on a FACSAria. This record belongs to a study of CD8+ T cells in alopecia areata (dated by TCRdb to 2016 to 2019). About the full investigation: The treated patients took part in an open-label pilot trial in which moderate-to-severe alopecia areata was treated with oral tofacitinib at 5 to 10 mg twice daily. Tofacitinib was given for 6 to 18 months, followed by 6 months of follow-up off drug to assess delayed response and recurrence. The SALT score, which quantifies the percentage of affected scalp surface area, was used to measure disease severity in treated patients. To study T cell clonal expansion in alopecia areata, the researchers applied high-throughput TCRbeta sequencing to both the C3H/HeJ mouse model and human patients. Scalp tissue and sorted CD4+ and CD8+ peripheral blood T cells from patchy and totalis/universalis alopecia areata patients and from healthy controls were covered by human TCRbeta sequencing. Patients on tofacitinib were biopsied at baseline and after 4 and 24 weeks of treatment, and several of the patients also had a later scalp biopsy. Scalp clonality was compared across normal scalp (n=4), patchy alopecia areata scalp (n=8), and alopecia totalis/universalis scalp (n=8). RNA was extracted with the PAXgene miRNA kit for fixed scalp, the miRNeasy kit for PBMCs, and the RNeasy kit for mouse skin. Amplification of TCRbeta CDR3 regions was done by immunoSEQ multiplex PCR using 35 Vbeta forward primers and 13 Jbeta reverse primers. The investigation overall reported the following: Because the treated cohort was small and included a single nonresponder, larger studies are needed to assess links between baseline CD8+ expansion and response. Unlike mouse skin, which is dominated by gammadelta T cells, normal human skin has resident alphabeta T cells that are also sequenced, and this complicates analysis of the scalp TCR repertoire. With tofacitinib, both scalp clonality and the number of expanded CD8+ clones among the top 100 scalp clones went down significantly. During tofacitinib treatment, many expanded lesional clones remained in scalp and blood, and this persistence may partly explain relapse after treatment is stopped. Compared with normal scalp, lesional scalp had higher clonality and more expanded CD8+ clones, particularly in alopecia totalis/universalis, a pattern that suggests antigenic drive. Shared TCR sequences between patients were less evident than in mice, which may be partly attributable to HLA diversity in the patient population.

Preparation of the library involved the immunoSEQ multiplex PCR assay. For TCR sequencing, RNA was extracted from every sample and reverse transcribed into cDNA to serve as template. First-strand cDNA was synthesized using SuperScript III with a 2:1 mix of oligo-dT and random hexamers. A synthetic immune receptor repertoire was used to assess amplification bias, and residual bias was removed computationally. Turning to the authors' computational methods: After raw reads were preprocessed to remove errors, the CDR3 was defined following IMGT conventions as running from the conserved cysteine to phenylalanine. To get clonality, Shannon entropy was normalized by log2 of the number of productive unique TCRs and the result was subtracted from 1. CD4 or CD8 identity of scalp clones was inferred by cross-referencing scalp TCRbeta sequences with sorted blood CD4 and CD8 repertoires. Sourced from immuneACCESS, this table was stored by TCRdb with only in-frame sequences that have V and J called. A share of the clones is absent; for the studies checked, an unresolved V gene accounts for under half, and the remainder has no known explanation. From that table come the V and J calls and clone size; the DNA was used to work out D and trimming. The table for this sample lists approximately 200,000 clones; roughly 60% of them were counted only once. Of the sample, about 5% falls within the top ten clones.

After removal of 5 bases from V and 3 bases from J, the junction retains 6 bases not matched to a gene. The CDR3 starts with the cysteine, ends with the phenylalanine, and has 14 residues. Left in the record is the CDR3 DNA by itself, 42 bases read in frame from the first base. The germline V gene sets CDR1 to SGHRS and CDR2 to YFSETQ. The TCR comes from a human donor with alopecia areata. The chain joins TRBV5-1 to TRBJ2-7; TRBD1 aligns with 9 central bases. The input for sequencing was CD4+ T cells sorted from blood, taken at week 24, from a patient treated with tofacitinib. The nucleotide sequence reads as follows: TGCGCCAGCAGGTCCGGGACAGGGCACTACGAGCAGTACTTC. The translation is CASRSGTGHYEQYF.